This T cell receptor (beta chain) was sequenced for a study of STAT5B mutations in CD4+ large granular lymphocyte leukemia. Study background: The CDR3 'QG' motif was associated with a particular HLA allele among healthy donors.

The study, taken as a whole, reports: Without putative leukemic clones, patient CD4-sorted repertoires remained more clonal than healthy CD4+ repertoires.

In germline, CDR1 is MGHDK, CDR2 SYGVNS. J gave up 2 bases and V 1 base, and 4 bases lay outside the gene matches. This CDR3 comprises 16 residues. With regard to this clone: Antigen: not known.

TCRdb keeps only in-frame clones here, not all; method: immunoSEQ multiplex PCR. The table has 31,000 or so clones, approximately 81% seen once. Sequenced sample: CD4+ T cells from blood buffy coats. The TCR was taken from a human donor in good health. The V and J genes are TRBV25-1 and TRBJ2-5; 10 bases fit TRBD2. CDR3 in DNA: TGTGCCAGCAGTGAATCCTATAGCGGGGGGCAAGAGACCCAGTACTTC. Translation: CASSESYSGGQETQYF.